Each of the 11 T cell receptor beta chains below was sequenced from the same sample in a study of T cells in Graves' hyperthyroidism and ophthalmopathy. Amplified regions were TCR beta CDR3 sequences from RNA transcripts. The TCR CDR3 was amplified in a first-round RT-PCR using the HTBI primer set. TCRdb reprocessed the multiplex PCR reads with MiXCR, giving one entry per CDR3 protein. The sample records roughly 500,000 distinct CDR3 sequences, about 16% being singletons. The sample consisted of blood. The receptors originated from a woman aged 25 to 39 with Graves' ophthalmopathy.

This clonotype has at least ten counts. The chain carries TRBV12-3 or TRBV12-4 and TRBJ1-1; D uncertain. The CDR3 loop spans 10 amino acids. Trimming pared 8 bases from V and 5 bases from J, leaving 6 bases between. The CDR3 loop reads CASEGTEAFF. The CDR3 coding sequence is TGTGCCAGCGAAGGAACTGAAGCTTTCTTT.

This clonotype was observed at least ten times. This sequence joins TRBV5-5 and TRBJ2-1, with 7 bases lining up with TRBD1. V was pared by 3 bases and J by 0 bases, with 3 bases of the junction left unmatched. The CDR3 is made up of 15 amino acids. Germline CDR1 SGHKS, CDR2 YYEKEE (reference sequence). CDR3 DNA: TGTGCCAGCAGCTCCGGGACAGTCTCCTACAATGAGCAGTTCTTC. Translated, it gives CASSSGTVSYNEQFF.

Ten or more counts support this clonotype. The chain is built from TRBV10-3 and TRBJ1-2; D is possibly TRBD1 (5 bases). The CDR3 runs to 15 residues. Germline CDR1 and CDR2: ENHRY and SYGVKD. The V end lost 5 bases, the J end lost 3 bases, and 16 bases lay between the germline ends. The CDR3 bases are TGTGCCATCAGTTATGACAGCAGGAGCTACTATGGCTACACCTTC. Translating it yields CAISYDSRSYYGYTF.

This clonotype occurred many times. This sequence joins TRBV20-1 and TRBJ2-7; 8 bases agree with TRBD1. V lost 4 bases to trimming and J lost 3 bases; unmatched junction nucleotides: 2. The CDR3 is 12 amino acids. The germline gives CDR1 DFQATT, CDR2 SNEGSKA (reference sequence). CDR3 in amino acids: CSAKDRGYEQYF. In nucleotides, the CDR3 is TGCAGTGCTAAAGACAGGGGCTACGAGCAGTACTTC.

In its sample, this clonotype was seen many times. The V and J genes are TRBV10-3 and TRBJ1-1; 9 positions match TRBD1. Trimming took 4 bases from V and 5 from J; bases not matched to a gene: 8. The CDR3 length is 15 residues. Germline-derived CDR1 and CDR2 are ENHRY and SYGVKD. In DNA, the CDR3 is TGTGCCATCAGTGGTCGGGGACAGGGTGAAACTGAAGCTTTCTTT. Translating gives CAISGRGQGETEAFF.

This clonotype was observed many times. The chain joins TRBV6-1 to TRBJ1-5; TRBD1 aligns across 7 bases. The trim removed 8 bases at V and 1 base at J, leaving 11 bases unmatched. Germline CDR1 reads MNHNS; CDR2 reads SASEGT. The CDR3 is 16 residues long. The CDR3 nucleotides are TGTGCCAGCGGACGGGACAGCCTTGGGAGCAATCAGCCCCAGCATTTT. It is translated as CASGRDSLGSNQPQHF.

The chain uses TRBV6-5 and TRBJ2-6; D is ambiguous. The germline CDR1 and CDR2 sequences are MNHEY and SVGAGI. Trimming removed 2 bases from V and 0 bases from J, with 17 bases in between. CDR3 length: 19 residues. The CDR3: CASSYGVGSWVSGANVLTF. In DNA, the CDR3 is TGTGCCAGCAGTTACGGGGTCGGTTCGTGGGTCTCTGGGGCCAACGTCCTGACTTTC.

The V call is TRBV25-1, the J call TRBJ1-4, with a possible D match to TRBD1 (6 bases). The CDR3 covers 16 residues. CDR1 is MGHDK and CDR2 is SYGVNS in the germline V gene. V was cut by 1 base and J by 4 bases, with 13 bases left in between. The CDR3 here is CASSEWGAGLNEKLFF. Written as DNA, the CDR3 is TGTGCCAGCAGTGAATGGGGGGCAGGACTTAATGAAAAACTGTTTTTT.

This clonotype was seen many times. The chain combines TRBV5-1 with TRBJ2-3, with 12 bases identical to TRBD2. The CDR3 totals 18 residues. Germline CDR1 and CDR2: SGHRS and YFSETQ. J lost 3 bases, V lost 0 bases, and 8 bases had no gene match. The CDR3 is CASSLVLTSGSGTDTQYF. CDR3 in DNA: TGCGCCAGCAGCTTGGTCCTGACTAGCGGGAGCGGAACAGATACGCAGTATTTT.

The genes are TRBV7-9 and TRBJ1-2; a possible D gene is TRBD1 (5 bases). The germline gives CDR1 SEHNR, CDR2 FQNEAQ (reference sequence). This CDR3 contains 14 residues. Between the trimmed V and J ends, which lost 4 bases and 0 bases, there was a span of 9 bases. The CDR3 DNA is TGTGCCAGCAGCTCTGGGGGTCCTAACTATGGCTACACCTTC. It is translated as CASSSGGPNYGYTF.

At least ten counts were recorded for this clonotype. The genes are TRBV7-2 and TRBJ2-3; no clear D gene. The germline V and J ends were trimmed by 4 bases and 4 bases, with 18 bases remaining between them. This CDR3 has 16 amino acids. CDR1 is SGHTA and CDR2 is FQGNSA in the germline V gene. CDR3 loop: CASSSSGPELADTQYF. The CDR3 nucleotides read TGTGCCAGCAGCTCCTCTGGACCGGAATTAGCAGATACGCAGTATTTT.